A selection of T cell receptor beta chains follows, all from one sample in a study of blood T cell repertoires in COVID-19. Sequencing used immunoSEQ multiplex PCR; TCRdb keeps in-frame clones, though not all of them. This table holds about 270,000 clones, about nine tenths found once. Sequencing input: PBMCs or T cells enriched from blood (not recorded which). These TCRs come from a woman aged 45-65 years who had recovered from COVID-19. CDR3s leave out the opening cysteine and the closing phenylalanine or tryptophan. Each record gives: V gene, clone size, J gene, CDR3 protein. Part of the rows lack a size; the others show once, few, many or a class for expanded clones.

v_gene: TRBV15; abundance: NA; j_gene: TRBJ1-5; CDR3aa: ATSRDRGGVQPQH
v_gene: TRBV12-3/TRBV12-4; abundance: few; j_gene: TRBJ1-5; CDR3aa: ASSPGAHQPQH
v_gene: TRBV5-1; abundance: NA; j_gene: TRBJ2-7; CDR3aa: ASSPGHLQDKQY
v_gene: TRBV4-3; abundance: NA; j_gene: TRBJ2-1; CDR3aa: ASGGLAGGHEQF
v_gene: TRBV6-2/TRBV6-3; abundance: NA; j_gene: TRBJ2-7; CDR3aa: ASSYRGQGALEQY
v_gene: TRBV28; abundance: NA; j_gene: TRBJ2-2; CDR3aa: ASEVTGGRTGELF
v_gene: TRBV14; abundance: NA; j_gene: TRBJ2-3; CDR3aa: ASSHVEYTDTQY
v_gene: TRBV4-3; abundance: NA; j_gene: TRBJ2-2; CDR3aa: ASSQGTRNTGELF
v_gene: TRBV5-5; abundance: NA; j_gene: TRBJ2-3; CDR3aa: ASSAGTFSGRARDTQY
v_gene: TRBV6-6; abundance: few; j_gene: TRBJ2-7; CDR3aa: ASSYSLAGSAQQY
v_gene: TRBV9; abundance: NA; j_gene: TRBJ1-1; CDR3aa: ASSGDRERTEAF
v_gene: TRBV20-1; abundance: NA; j_gene: TRBJ2-2; CDR3aa: SAEEGGELF
v_gene: TRBV6-2/TRBV6-3; abundance: once; j_gene: TRBJ1-2; CDR3aa: ASSYRGTGYT
v_gene: TRBV7-6; abundance: NA; j_gene: TRBJ1-6; CDR3aa: ASSRPRTGGHSPLH
v_gene: TRBV7-2; abundance: NA; j_gene: TRBJ2-5; CDR3aa: ASSYVVGGPKTQY
v_gene: TRBV19; abundance: NA; j_gene: TRBJ2-2; CDR3aa: ASSPSGSMAGELF
v_gene: TRBV20-1; abundance: NA; j_gene: TRBJ1-2; CDR3aa: SAGGLGYT
v_gene: TRBV27; abundance: NA; j_gene: TRBJ1-2; CDR3aa: ASSFRDRGLGYT
v_gene: TRBV2; abundance: NA; j_gene: TRBJ2-4; CDR3aa: ASSPGLGAAKNIQY
v_gene: TRBV7-9; abundance: NA; j_gene: TRBJ2-5; CDR3aa: ASSLGGLPRGETQY
v_gene: TRBV5-6; abundance: NA; j_gene: TRBJ1-1; CDR3aa: ASSYLTGYTEAF
v_gene: TRBV27; abundance: NA; j_gene: TRBJ2-6; CDR3aa: ASRPDWRNFSSGANVLT
v_gene: TRBV7-2; abundance: few; j_gene: TRBJ1-1; CDR3aa: ASLRQANTEAF
v_gene: TRBV12-3/TRBV12-4; abundance: NA; j_gene: TRBJ1-1; CDR3aa: ASKGGKTEAF
v_gene: TRBV20-1; abundance: NA; j_gene: TRBJ1-5; CDR3aa: SASRQGNQPQH
v_gene: TRBV10-2; abundance: NA; j_gene: TRBJ2-7; CDR3aa: ASGGRQDFYEQY
v_gene: TRBV27; abundance: NA; j_gene: TRBJ2-5; CDR3aa: ASSLTSGSETQY
v_gene: TRBV9; abundance: once; j_gene: TRBJ2-1; CDR3aa: ASSFREGAGLSYNEQF
v_gene: TRBV19; abundance: NA; j_gene: TRBJ1-5; CDR3aa: ASNNPGTGAYQPQH
v_gene: TRBV3-1/TRBV3-2; abundance: NA; j_gene: TRBJ2-1; CDR3aa: ASSQLGGHEQF
v_gene: TRBV7-2; abundance: NA; j_gene: TRBJ1-1; CDR3aa: ASSPRRKQGSLAEAF
v_gene: TRBV30; abundance: NA; j_gene: TRBJ1-6; CDR3aa: AWSYAVGGSYNSPLH
v_gene: TRBV29-1; abundance: NA; j_gene: TRBJ1-2; CDR3aa: SVEAGGNYGYT
v_gene: TRBV12-5; abundance: NA; j_gene: TRBJ1-6; CDR3aa: ASGFRQNSSYNSPLH
v_gene: TRBV18; abundance: NA; j_gene: TRBJ1-4; CDR3aa: ASSPPPAGEKLF
v_gene: TRBV24-1; abundance: NA; j_gene: TRBJ2-2; CDR3aa: ATSDPTSGYTGELF
v_gene: TRBV5-5; abundance: NA; j_gene: TRBJ1-3; CDR3aa: ASSFRPGGSGNTIY
v_gene: TRBV14; abundance: NA; j_gene: TRBJ1-1; CDR3aa: ASSQVGPVAF
v_gene: TRBV12-3/TRBV12-4; abundance: NA; j_gene: TRBJ1-6; CDR3aa: ASSTTGGSPLH
v_gene: TRBV6-5; abundance: NA; j_gene: TRBJ2-2; CDR3aa: AILIAGARTGELF
v_gene: TRBV6-2/TRBV6-3; abundance: NA; j_gene: TRBJ2-7; CDR3aa: ASSYPDGHGNEQY
v_gene: TRBV30; abundance: once; j_gene: TRBJ1-5; CDR3aa: AWSSQQGTQPQH
v_gene: TRBV7-8; abundance: NA; j_gene: TRBJ1-5; CDR3aa: ASSFGTGGNQPQH
v_gene: TRBV7-6; abundance: NA; j_gene: TRBJ1-5; CDR3aa: ASSLDRRDPYSNQPQH
v_gene: TRBV7-2; abundance: NA; j_gene: TRBJ1-1; CDR3aa: ASSIGVEAF
v_gene: TRBV6-5; abundance: NA; j_gene: TRBJ1-3; CDR3aa: ASSPRGQWSNTIY